Each of the 20 T cell receptor beta chains below was sequenced from the same sample in a study of blood T cell repertoires in COVID-19. Produced via immunoSEQ multiplex PCR; TCRdb's table is partial and in-frame only. The sample contains 490,000 or so clones, around nine tenths of which appear only once. Sequenced material: PBMCs or T cells enriched from blood (not recorded which). The receptors were gathered from a woman aged 55-69 years who had recovered from COVID-19.

This clone was counted only a few times. The rearrangement joins TRBV23-1 to TRBJ2-2; TRBD1 matches at 8 bases. TRBV23-1 is marked as an open reading frame, function uncertain. V shed 7 bases, J shed 4 bases, and the junction held 8 bases outside the gene matches. The length of the CDR3 is 15 residues. The CDR3 sequence is CASTPGTGITGELFF. The CDR3, as DNA: TGCGCCAGCACTCCCGGGACAGGAATCACCGGGGAGCTGTTTTTT.

This chain joins TRBV2 and TRBJ2-5, with 9 bases aligning to TRBD1. With V trimmed by 6 bases and J by 0 bases, 5 bases remained unmatched. The length of the CDR3 is 15 residues. Germline assignment: CDR1 SNHLY and CDR2 FYNNEI. CDR3 sequence (DNA): TGTGCCAGCAGCGCCGGGACAGGGAACCAAGAGACCCAGTACTTC. Translating gives CASSAGTGNQETQYF.

The chain uses TRBV19 and TRBJ1-1; maybe TRBD1 (6 bases). The CDR3 is 14 amino acids. The V and J ends lost 7 bases and 0 bases respectively, with 12 bases between them. In germline, CDR1 is LNHDA, CDR2 SQIVND (reference sequence). The CDR3 nucleotides are TGTGCCAGTATGCAGACAGGTTTGAACACTGAAGCTTTCTTT. Protein sequence: CASMQTGLNTEAFF.

The gene calls are TRBV30 and TRBJ1-5; D remains unclear. The CDR3 covers 17 residues. Trimming stripped 4 bases from V and 1 base from J, with 20 bases between. Germline CDR1 GTSNPN, CDR2 SVGIG (reference sequence). The CDR3 protein is CAWKVVGRVWSNQPQHF. CDR3 in DNA: TGTGCCTGGAAGGTGGTCGGGAGGGTCTGGAGCAATCAGCCCCAGCATTTT.

The chain couples TRBV5-1 to TRBJ2-2, with 8 nucleotides matching TRBD2. This CDR3 comprises 16 residues. V trimming: 4 bases; J trimming: 5 bases; junction bases outside the gene matches: 10. Germline V gene sequence: CDR1 SGHRS, CDR2 YFSETQ. The CDR3 here is CASSLRGGLETGELFF. CDR3 DNA: TGCGCCAGCAGCCTCCGGGGGGGCTTAGAAACCGGGGAGCTGTTTTTT.

V usage is TRBV24-1 and J usage is TRBJ1-2, with 7 bases fitting TRBD1. The CDR3 consists of 15 residues. Germline CDR1 KGHDR, CDR2 SFDVKD. After removal of 4 bases from V and 7 bases from J, the junction contained 11 bases not matched to a gene. CDR3 sequence (DNA): TGTGCCACCAGTGACCCGAGGGACAGAATGGGTGGCTACACCTTC. Amino acid sequence: CATSDPRDRMGGYTF.

This chain links TRBV28 with TRBJ1-2, with 10 bases matching TRBD1. Germline V gives CDR1 MDHEN, CDR2 SYDVKM. The ends lost 6 bases at V and 7 bases at J; junction bases unmatched: 11. The CDR3 contains 15 residues. Here the CDR3 reads CASSPTGTGEVGYTF. The CDR3 DNA reads TGTGCCAGCAGCCCTACCGGGACAGGGGAGGTTGGCTACACCTTC.

The V call is TRBV3-1 (or the pseudogene TRBV3-2), the J call TRBJ2-7; possible D gene TRBD2, 6 bases. Looked up from germline, CDR1 is LGHDT and CDR2 is YNNKEL (reference sequence). The V end lost 5 bases, the J end lost 4 bases, and 21 bases lay between the germline ends. This CDR3 has 16 amino acids. CDR3 loop: CASSYKLALAHYEQYF. In DNA, the CDR3 is TGTGCCAGCAGCTACAAACTTGCTCTAGCGCATTACGAGCAGTACTTC.

V gene TRBV3-1 (or the pseudogene TRBV3-2) combines with J gene TRBJ2-3; 7 bases are a match to TRBD2. With V trimmed by 4 bases and J by 2 bases, 3 bases remained unmatched. This CDR3 comprises 14 residues. Germline CDR1 is LGHDT and CDR2 is YNNKEL (reference sequence). In DNA, the CDR3 is TGTGCCAGCAGCCCAACTAGCGCCACAGATACGCAGTATTTT. Translating gives CASSPTSATDTQYF.

This chain joins TRBV15 and TRBJ1-4; possible D gene TRBD1, 5 bases. The CDR3 consists of 14 residues. The germline gives CDR1 LNHNV, CDR2 YYDKDF (reference sequence). Trimming stripped 6 bases from V and 0 bases from J, with 8 bases between. The CDR3 loop reads CATRQVATNEKLFF. The CDR3 DNA reads TGTGCCACCAGACAGGTAGCAACTAATGAAAAACTGTTTTTT.

The chain carries TRBV2 and TRBJ1-2; D is ambiguous. The CDR3 is 14 residues long. V dropped 0 bases and J dropped 10 bases, with 15 bases sitting between them. The germline gives CDR1 SNHLY, CDR2 FYNNEI. CDR3 in DNA: TGTGCCAGCAGTGAAGCGCAATCGGTTCCCTTCTACACCTTC. It encodes CASSEAQSVPFYTF.

V is TRBV30 and J is TRBJ2-4, with 7 nucleotides matching TRBD2. The germline V gene has CDR1 GTSNPN and CDR2 SVGIG (reference sequence). This CDR3 is built from 15 residues. The V and J ends lost 5 bases and 3 bases, in that order; junction bases with no gene match: 10. CDR3 coding DNA: TGTGCCTGGGATAAGGAAGGGAGGGGCAAAAACATTCAGTACTTC. Amino acids: CAWDKEGRGKNIQYF.

The chain couples TRBV2 to TRBJ2-7; maybe TRBD2 (8 bases). V dropped 6 bases and J dropped 6 bases, with 18 bases sitting between them. The CDR3 spans 14 residues. The V gene's germline CDR1 is SNHLY and CDR2 FYNNEI. The CDR3 is CASRGGSGTSEQYF. The CDR3 DNA reads TGTGCCAGCAGAGGGGGCTCCGGGACTAGCGAGCAGTACTTC.

The V and J genes are TRBV7-2 and TRBJ2-2, with 7 positions matching TRBD2. Germline V lookup: CDR1 SGHTA, CDR2 FQGNSA. Trimming at V came to 5 bases and at J to 7 bases, leaving 7 bases not matched to a gene. CDR3 length: 14 residues. The CDR3 protein is CASSLGGSVGELFF. Written as DNA, the CDR3 is TGTGCCAGCAGCCTGGGGGGGAGCGTCGGGGAGCTGTTTTTT. Based on the CDR3 plus reference TRBV7-2 and TRBJ2-2, the full variable domain is GAGVSQSPSNKVTEKGKDVELRCDPISGHTALYWYRQSLGQGLEFLIYFQGNSAPDKSGLPSDRFSAERTGGSVSTLTIQRTQQEDSAVYLCASSLGGSVGELFFGEGSRLTVL.

J is TRBJ1-5 and V is TRBV7-8; maybe TRBD1 (5 bases). Germline CDR1 and CDR2: SGHVS and FQNEAQ. Trimming removed 3 bases from V and 4 bases from J, with 16 bases in between. This CDR3 is built from 16 residues. The CDR3 is CASSLSPPQGNQPQHF. In DNA, the CDR3 is TGTGCCAGCAGCTTGTCCCCCCCTCAGGGAAATCAGCCCCAGCATTTT.

Note on this clone: In the same sample, other DNA sequences code for this CDR3. The chain recombines TRBV18 with TRBJ2-3, with 10 bases that match TRBD2. Trimming at V came to 0 bases and at J to 1 base, leaving 4 bases not matched to a gene. The germline V gene has CDR1 KGHSH and CDR2 LQKENI. The CDR3 spans 17 residues. CDR3 protein: CASSPPGLAGGTDTQYF. In DNA, the CDR3 is TGTGCCAGCTCACCACCAGGCCTAGCGGGGGGCACAGATACGCAGTATTTT.

This rearrangement joins TRBV24-1 to TRBJ2-3; 10 bases match TRBD2. V lost 6 bases and J lost 6; bases outside the gene matches: 5. CDR3 length: 14 residues. CDR1 and CDR2 from the germline V gene are KGHDR and SFDVKD. This CDR3 reads CATSSGGAGDTQYF. The CDR3 DNA is TGTGCCACCAGTAGCGGGGGGGCGGGGGATACGCAGTATTTT.

At least ten counts were recorded for this clone. The chain is built from TRBV5-1 and TRBJ1-2; D ambiguous. Germline lookup yields CDR1 SGHRS and CDR2 YFSETQ. The V end lost 2 bases, the J end lost 4 bases, and 12 bases lay between the germline ends. The CDR3 is 14 residues long. The CDR3 bases are TGCGCCAGCAGCTTATCCACGGTGAGCTATGGCTACACCTTC. It specifies CASSLSTVSYGYTF. Full variable domain (outside the CDR3, taken from reference TRBV5-1 and TRBJ1-2): KAGVTQTPRYLIKTRGQQVTLSCSPISGHRSVSWYQQTPGQGLQFLFEYFSETQRNKGNFPGRFSGRQFSNSRSEMNVSTLELGDSALYLCASSLSTVSYGYTFGSGTRLTVV.

The chain links TRBV11-2 to TRBJ2-3; no firm D call. Deletions cut 0 bases from V and 8 bases from J, with 9 bases between. This CDR3 has 13 amino acids. CDR1 and CDR2 from the germline V gene are SGHAT and FQNNGV. The CDR3 region is CASSLEPPSTQYF. DNA for the CDR3: TGTGCCAGCAGCTTAGAACCTCCCAGTACGCAGTATTTT.

This chain links TRBV6-1 with TRBJ1-2; maybe TRBD1 (6 bases). Trimming left V 0 bases short and J 4 bases short, with 21 bases between. The CDR3 has 18 amino acids. Germline loops: CDR1 MNHNS, CDR2 SASEGT. CDR3 DNA sequence: TGTGCCAGCAGTGAAGCTTTTATACAGGGTGTTCGTGGCTATGGCTACACCTTC. Its translation: CASSEAFIQGVRGYGYTF.